The present T cell receptor beta chain was sequenced within a study of regulatory T cells in long-lasting Graves disease. Relying on iRepertoire HTBI primers and Arm-PCR of CDR3 regions, the team built TCR beta libraries. TCRdb re-called the multiplex PCR reads through MiXCR, storing one row per CDR3 protein. This repertoire shows about 450,000 distinct CDR3 sequences, less than 20% found once; its top ten account for approximately 12%. This clonotype was observed at least ten times. As yet, its antigen is unknown. This CDR3 is built from 13 residues. In germline, CDR1 is MDHEN, CDR2 SYDVKM. The V end was cut by 8 bases, the J end by 5 bases, with 15 bases between. Indicated time point: newly diagnosed GD, antithyroid drugs for less than 3 months. PBMC-derived RNA was used for the TCR library. Findings of the study overall: It is possible that accuracy was reduced by the small size of the sample.

These same records also appear under a second study, on T cells in Graves' hyperthyroidism and ophthalmopathy. From that second work: During a first-round RT-PCR of the TCR CDR3, the HTBI primer set was used.

The specimen was peripheral blood mononuclear cells (PBMCs), collected at new diagnosis, from a patient treated with antithyroid drugs. The V call is TRBV28, the J call TRBJ1-1, with D hard to call. The receptor was derived from a woman aged 25-40 years with Graves disease. DNA for the CDR3: TGTGCCAGCGCCCGAATACCCTTGACTGAAGCTTTCTTT. This codes for CASARIPLTEAFF. Supplemented by reference TRBV28 and TRBJ1-1, the full variable domain reads DVKVTQSSRYLVKRTGEKVFLECVQDMDHENMFWYRQDPGLGLRLIYFSYDVKMKEKGDIPEGYSVSREKKERFSLILESASTNQTSMYLCASARIPLTEAFFGQGTRLTVV.